The clone carrying this TCR beta chain was counted at least ten times. Its antigen is as yet unknown. Amplified material comprised TCR beta CDR3 regions derived from RNA transcripts. The workflow started with a first-round RT-PCR run with HTBI primers and then moved on to a second-round multiplex PCR. TCRdb processed the multiplex PCR reads anew with MiXCR; each CDR3 protein has one entry. The table shows hundreds of thousands of distinct CDR3 sequences, with roughly an eighth occurring only once. The source of the sample is a study of Graves' ophthalmopathy and Graves' hyperthyroidism. Whole-study context: Pretreatment peripheral blood was obtained at initial diagnosis.

Trimming cost V 5 bases and J 7 bases, with 11 bases left between them. The CDR3 loop spans 12 amino acids. CDR1 SEHNR and CDR2 FQNEAQ come from the germline V gene (reference sequence). Study-wide results and limits: Ophthalmopathy and stable hyperthyroidism were discriminated by a 13-signature model, with approximately 88% sensitivity and about 76% specificity. The model forecast ophthalmopathy progression, reaching roughly 65% sensitivity and 72.22% specificity.

The PBMCs originated from roughly 9.6 ml of fresh peripheral blood. The sequenced sample consisted of blood. The sequence derives from a woman between 25 and 40 years old with Graves' ophthalmopathy. V is TRBV7-9 and J is TRBJ1-1; D is undetermined. The CDR3 spells CASSPIRSEAFF. The CDR3 nucleotides read TGTGCCAGCAGCCCGATCCGCAGTGAAGCTTTCTTT.